This T cell receptor beta chain originates from a study of cytomegalovirus exposure and HLA in healthy donors. The length of the CDR3 is 16 residues. V lost 6 bases and J lost 2; bases outside the gene matches: 9. Germline V gene data show CDR1 as SNHLY and CDR2 as FYNNEI. In the PCR, 60 Vbeta and 13 Jbeta primers were used. Generated by immunoSEQ multiplex PCR, the TCRdb table keeps only in-frame clones and is missing some. Among about 110,000 clones listed, 60% to 85% were seen once. This clonotype was obtained from a man in his forties in good health and CMV-seronegative. The source material was PBMCs. The J gene is TRBJ2-3, the V gene TRBV2, with 9 bases fitting TRBD2. The CDR3 spells CASSAFSGGITDTQYF. CDR3 DNA sequence: TGTGCCAGCAGCGCCTTTAGCGGGGGCATCACAGATACGCAGTATTTT.